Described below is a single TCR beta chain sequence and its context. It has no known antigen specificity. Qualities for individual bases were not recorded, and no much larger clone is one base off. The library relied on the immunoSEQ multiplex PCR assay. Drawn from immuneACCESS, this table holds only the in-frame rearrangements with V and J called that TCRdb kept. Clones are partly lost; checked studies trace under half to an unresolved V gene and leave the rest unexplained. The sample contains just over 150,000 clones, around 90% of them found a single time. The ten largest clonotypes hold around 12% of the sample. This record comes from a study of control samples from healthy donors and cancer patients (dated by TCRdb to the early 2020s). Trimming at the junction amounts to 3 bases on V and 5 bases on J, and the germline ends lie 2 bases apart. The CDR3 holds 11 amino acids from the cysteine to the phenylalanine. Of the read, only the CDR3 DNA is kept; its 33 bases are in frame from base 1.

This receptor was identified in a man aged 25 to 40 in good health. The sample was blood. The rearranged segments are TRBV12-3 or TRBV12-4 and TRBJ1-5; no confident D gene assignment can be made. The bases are TGTGCCAGCAGTTTGGATCAGCCCCAGCATTTT. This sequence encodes CASSLDQPQHF.